These 23 T cell receptor beta chains share one sample of origin, sequenced in a study of blood T cell repertoires in COVID-19 (TCRdb year 2020). Library construction relied on the immunoSEQ multiplex PCR assay. This is the immuneACCESS table as TCRdb keeps it, with only in-frame sequences that have V and J called. A part of the clones is gone; compared with another copy, unresolved V genes explain less than half, and the rest is unexplained. In this sample the table shows fewer than 200,000 clones, around 79% of which occur a single time. Around 8% of the sample rests with the top ten. The sequencing input was peripheral blood. The receptor set was obtained from a woman aged 55-69 years with COVID-19, enrolled during active disease.

This chain connects TRBV29-1 to TRBJ2-7; D ambiguous. Trimming shortened V by 4 bases and J by 1 base, and 14 bases separated the two germline ends. CDR1 is SQVTM and CDR2 is ANQGSEA in the germline V gene. The CDR3 is 14 amino acids. CDR3 DNA: TGCAGCGTTGGTACTACCCCCTTATCCTACGAGCAGTACTTC. Translated, it gives CSVGTTPLSYEQYF.

V and J are TRBV28 and TRBJ2-1; TRBD2 matches at 10 bases. The CDR3 covers 15 residues. Germline CDR1 is MDHEN and CDR2 is SYDVKM. V gave up 4 bases and J gave up 3 bases; unmatched junction bases: 3. The CDR3 coding sequence is TGTGCCAGCAGTTCGAGGACTAGCGGCTACAATGAGCAGTTCTTC. Residues: CASSSRTSGYNEQFF.

The V call is TRBV15, the J call TRBJ2-7, with 11 bases that match TRBD1. CDR3 length equals 16 residues. Germline-derived CDR1 and CDR2 are LNHNV and YYDKDF (reference sequence). With 4 bases clipped from V and 5 bases from J, the junction kept 10 bases outside the gene matches. The CDR3 nucleotides are TGTGCCACCAGCACTCCGCGGGACAGGGGGTTTCACGAGCAGTACTTC. Translated: CATSTPRDRGFHEQYF.

CDR3 loop: CASSRVQGGTGELFF. The DNA of the CDR3 is TGTGCCAGCAGCCGCGTACAGGGGGGGACCGGGGAGCTGTTTTTT. The chain links TRBV14 to TRBJ2-2; TRBD1 is a possible D gene (8 bases). V was clipped by 4 bases and J by 5 bases, with 14 bases between them. Germline V gene lookup returns CDR1 SGHDN and CDR2 FVKESK. The CDR3 spans 15 residues.

The chain is built from TRBV30 and TRBJ2-1; D may be TRBD1 or TRBD2 (7 bases each). Trimming left V 8 bases short and J 5 bases short, with 19 bases between. This CDR3 contains 14 residues. Germline CDR1 GTSNPN, CDR2 SVGIG (reference sequence). The CDR3 DNA follows: TGTGCCGGGGACAGTGGACTAGAAAACAATGAGCAGTTCTTC. The encoded protein is CAGDSGLENNEQFF.

The sample holds a few counts of this clone. The V and J genes are TRBV7-9 and TRBJ2-7, with TRBD2 matching 10 bases. Germline assignment: CDR1 SEHNR and CDR2 FQNEAQ (reference sequence). V trimming: 5 bases; J trimming: 0 bases; junction bases outside the gene matches: 7. The CDR3 runs 16 residues. In nucleotides, the CDR3 is TGTGCCAGCAGCCAAACTAGCGGGATTAGCTCCTACGAGCAGTACTTC. Amino acid sequence: CASSQTSGISSYEQYF.

This chain uses TRBV28 with TRBJ1-2; TRBD1 matches 10 bases. Germline loops: CDR1 MDHEN, CDR2 SYDVKM. The J segment lost 2 bases and the V segment lost 5 bases, leaving 14 bases of the junction unmatched. CDR3 length: 18 amino acids. The CDR3 sequence: CASSSPRGGQGLNYGYTF. CDR3 nucleotide sequence: TGTGCCAGCAGTAGCCCCCGGGGGGGACAGGGGCTCAACTATGGCTACACCTTC.

This clone showed up just once. CDR3 in DNA: TGTGCCAGCAGCAAGACAGGGACGGATGAAAAACTGTTTTTT. This encodes CASSKTGTDEKLFF. The chain links TRBV28 to TRBJ1-4; TRBD1 aligns across 7 bases. The germline V gene has CDR1 MDHEN and CDR2 SYDVKM. The CDR3 is 14 amino acids. J was trimmed by 6 bases and V by 6 bases; bases with no gene match: 7.

The chain recombines TRBV7-8 with TRBJ2-7, with 9 bases lining up with TRBD2. CDR3 length equals 16 residues. Losses at the gene ends were 4 bases for V and 3 bases for J; bases not matched to a gene: 10. Germline V CDR1 and CDR2: SGHVS, FQNEAQ. CDR3 bases: TGTGCCAGCAGCTATGCCGTAGGACTAGCGTTCTACGAGCAGTACTTC. It encodes CASSYAVGLAFYEQYF.

The chain carries TRBV30 and TRBJ2-7; D is ambiguous. Per germline, CDR1 GTSNPN and CDR2 SVGIG (reference sequence). Trimming removed 3 bases from V and 0 bases from J, with 15 bases in between. The CDR3 is made up of 15 amino acids. In DNA, the CDR3 is TGTGCCTGGAGGGCCTCCGGGTCCTTCTCCTACGAGCAGTACTTC. Protein sequence: CAWRASGSFSYEQYF.

In its sample, this clone was seen once. The chain uses TRBV5-4 and TRBJ2-7; 10 positions match TRBD2. V gave up 5 bases and J gave up 2 bases; unmatched junction bases: 4. This CDR3 region has 14 residues. Germline CDR1 and CDR2: SGHNT and YYREEE (reference sequence). The CDR3 spells CASRRTSGTYEQYF. In nucleotides, the CDR3 is TGTGCCAGCAGGCGGACTAGCGGAACCTACGAGCAGTACTTC.

This chain joins TRBV28 and TRBJ1-2, with D possibly being TRBD1 (5 bases). Trimming shortened V by 2 bases and J by 2 bases, and 9 bases separated the two germline ends. Germline lookup yields CDR1 MDHEN and CDR2 SYDVKM. The CDR3 spans 14 residues. Here the CDR3 DNA reads TGTGCCAGCAGTTTAAAGCGGGGGAACTATGGCTACACCTTC. It encodes CASSLKRGNYGYTF.

This clone showed up just once. This may be a read error: a much more frequent sequence differs by one nucleotide. Other DNA sequences from this sample encode an identical CDR3 as well. The chain is built from TRBV19 and TRBJ1-5, with D maybe TRBD1 (6 bases). This CDR3 has 16 amino acids. CDR1 is LNHDA, CDR2 SQIVND, per germline (reference sequence). As DNA, the CDR3 is TGTGCCAGTAGTCCGGACAGCCAATATAGCAATCAACCCCAGCATTTT. It codes for CASSPDSQYSNQPQHF.

The chain has TRBV28 and TRBJ2-5; the match to TRBD1 covers 8 bases. V dropped 5 bases and J dropped 5; count of bases not matched to a gene: 7. Germline-derived CDR1 and CDR2 are MDHEN and SYDVKM. The CDR3 loop spans 14 amino acids. CDR3 coding DNA: TGTGCCAGCAGTGTACCGGGACAGGTCGAGACCCAGTACTTC. It is translated as CASSVPGQVETQYF.

V and J are TRBV24-1 and TRBJ1-2; D not resolved. Trimming stripped 0 bases from V and 2 bases from J, with 6 bases between. The germline V gene has CDR1 KGHDR and CDR2 SFDVKD. The CDR3 spans 14 residues. The CDR3 sequence: CATSDLTENYGYTF. The CDR3 coding sequence is TGTGCCACCAGTGATTTGACAGAGAACTATGGCTACACCTTC.

The CDR3 DNA follows: TGTGCCAGCAGCTACGGGCCTACCGCTCTAGCGGGGGGTGGGAATGAGCAGTTCTTC. Amino acids: CASSYGPTALAGGGNEQFF. The chain links TRBV5-4 to TRBJ2-1, with 11 bases lining up with TRBD2. Per the germline V gene, CDR1 is SGHNT and CDR2 is YYREEE (reference sequence). With 3 bases clipped from V and 7 bases from J, the junction kept 18 bases outside the gene matches. CDR3 size: 19 residues.

This chain joins TRBV15 and TRBJ2-3; D gene ambiguous. The V end was cut by 0 bases, the J end by 5 bases, with 6 bases between. CDR3 size: 13 residues. Germline V CDR1 and CDR2: LNHNV, YYDKDF (reference sequence). CDR3 sequence: CATSRDPRDTQYF. Written as DNA, the CDR3 is TGTGCCACCAGCAGAGATCCTCGAGATACGCAGTATTTT.

V is TRBV3-1 (or the pseudogene TRBV3-2) and J is TRBJ2-1, with TRBD2 as a possible D gene (6 bases). The CDR3 contains 14 residues. The germline V gene encodes CDR1 LGHDT and CDR2 YNNKEL (reference sequence). V shed 0 bases and J shed 7 bases, with 10 bases lying between them. The DNA of the CDR3 is TGTGCCAGCAGCCAAGATTGGCGGGGAAATGAGCAGTTCTTC. Encoded protein: CASSQDWRGNEQFF.

This chain links TRBV19 with TRBJ2-2; weak D call: TRBD2 (6 bases). Germline values: CDR1 LNHDA, CDR2 SQIVND (reference sequence). V lost 9 bases, J lost 5 bases, and 10 bases lay in between. The CDR3 runs 12 residues. The CDR3 bases are TGTGCCAGCATCGGGAGAACCGGGGAGCTGTTTTTT. Its translation is CASIGRTGELFF.

The chain carries TRBV6-6 and TRBJ2-3; maybe TRBD2 (5 bases). This CDR3 has 15 amino acids. Deletions cut 1 base from V and 0 bases from J, with 8 bases between. Germline CDR1 and CDR2: MNHNY and SVGAGI (reference sequence). CDR3 amino acids: CASSYLRTSTDTQYF. CDR3 bases: TGTGCCAGCAGTTACTTACGGACTAGCACAGATACGCAGTATTTT.

This chain joins TRBV5-6 and TRBJ2-7; a weak D match, TRBD1 (5 bases). The CDR3 length is 14 residues. Trimming shortened V by 7 bases and J by 3 bases, and 17 bases separated the two germline ends. Germline CDR1 reads SGHDT; CDR2 reads YYEEEE. This chain's CDR3 is CASARQGTFYEQYF. CDR3 in DNA: TGTGCCAGCGCGCGGCAGGGAACCTTCTACGAGCAGTACTTC.

This chain uses TRBV7-8 with TRBJ2-7; 9 nucleotides match TRBD2. The CDR3 totals 16 residues. The junction had 12 bases not matched to a gene; V was cut back by 5 bases and J by 4 bases. Germline CDR1 SGHVS, CDR2 FQNEAQ. DNA of the CDR3: TGTGCCAGCAGCAGGGGCGGCGGGAGGGCCGGATACGAGCAGTACTTC. Residues: CASSRGGGRAGYEQYF.

The chain links TRBV9 to TRBJ2-5; 7 nucleotides align to TRBD2. Germline V lookup: CDR1 SGDLS, CDR2 YYNGEE. CDR3 length: 15 residues. V shed 4 bases and J 2 bases; nucleotides not matched to a gene: 8. The CDR3 DNA reads TGTGCCAGCAGCCCCCATCTAGCGGAGCAAGAGACCCAGTACTTC. Protein sequence: CASSPHLAEQETQYF. The full variable domain, with the rest looked up from reference TRBV9 and TRBJ2-5, is DSGVTQTPKHLITATGQRVTLRCSPRSGDLSVYWYQQSLDQGLQFLIQYYNGEERAKGNILERFSAQQFPDLHSELNLSSLELGDSALYFCASSPHLAEQETQYFGPGTRLLVL.